This T cell receptor (beta chain) was captured in a study of regulatory T cells in long-lasting Graves disease. The sample's time point: persistent/refractory GD, antithyroid drugs over 5 years with positive TRAb. Scientists built the TCR library using RNA that was extracted from PBMCs. The J segment lost 5 bases and the V segment lost 6 bases, leaving 8 bases of the junction unmatched. CDR3 size: 14 residues. Germline V lookup: CDR1 WSHSY, CDR2 SAAADI. In its sample, this clonotype was seen many times. Investigators prepared the TCR beta libraries by applying iRepertoire HTBI primers and Arm-PCR of CDR3 regions. Via MiXCR, TCRdb re-called the multiplex PCR reads, giving one row per CDR3 protein. The table lists some 340,000 distinct CDR3 sequences, roughly 24% of them singletons, with around 30% in the top ten.

The origin of this receptor is a woman between 40 and 55 years old with Graves disease. The chain combines TRBV10-2 with TRBJ2-7; 9 positions match TRBD2. The specimen comprised peripheral blood mononuclear cells (PBMCs), sampled when the disease was refractory, from a patient treated with antithyroid drugs. Here the CDR3 DNA reads TGCGCCAGCAGCCCCGGGACTAGCAGCGACGAGCAGTACTTC. Protein: CASSPGTSSDEQYF.